This T cell receptor beta chain was sequenced for a study of identifying expanded T cells in peripheral blood. The CDR3 is 15 amino acids. The V and J ends lost 6 bases and 2 bases respectively, with 16 bases between them. CDR1 is MNHNS, CDR2 SASEGT, per germline. No infections or other immune events were documented during collection. The study, taken as a whole, reports: Across healthy donors, higher total template counts meant significantly greater approximately two-week count variance. Technical replicates showed around 1.2 changed clones; two weeks about 16; four weeks 19.

Only in-frame clones appear in the TCRdb table, and some are missing; sequencing was by immunoSEQ multiplex PCR. Of approximately 120,000 clones in the sample, 84% were seen once. As regards this clone: Its target is not known.

The sample comprised blood. The TCR sequence derives from a person aged 18 to 75 in good health. This chain uses TRBV6-1 with TRBJ1-1; D might be TRBD1 (6 bases). CDR3 amino acids: CASSGGRNPNTEAFF. Written as DNA, the CDR3 is TGTGCCAGCAGCGGGGGGCGGAACCCAAACACTGAAGCTTTCTTT.